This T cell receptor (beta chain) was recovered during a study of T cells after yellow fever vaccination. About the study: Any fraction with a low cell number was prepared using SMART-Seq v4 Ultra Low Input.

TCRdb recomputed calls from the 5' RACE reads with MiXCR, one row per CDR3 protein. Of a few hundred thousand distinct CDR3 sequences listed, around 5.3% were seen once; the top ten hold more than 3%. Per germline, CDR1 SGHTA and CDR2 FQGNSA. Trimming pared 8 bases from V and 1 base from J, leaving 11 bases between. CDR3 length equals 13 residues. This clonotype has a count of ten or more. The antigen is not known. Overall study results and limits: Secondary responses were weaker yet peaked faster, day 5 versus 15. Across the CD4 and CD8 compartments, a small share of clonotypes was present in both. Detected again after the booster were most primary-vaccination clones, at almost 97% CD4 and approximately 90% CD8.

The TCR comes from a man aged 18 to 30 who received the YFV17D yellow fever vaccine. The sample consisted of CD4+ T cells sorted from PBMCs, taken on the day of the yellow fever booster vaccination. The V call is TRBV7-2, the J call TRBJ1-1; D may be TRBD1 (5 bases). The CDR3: CASRGNQNTEAFF. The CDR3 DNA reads TGTGCCAGCCGGGGGAATCAGAACACTGAAGCTTTCTTT.